Listed here is a single T cell receptor beta chain. This sample was included in a study of blood T cell repertoires in COVID-19. Only in-frame clones appear in the TCRdb table, and some are missing; sequencing was by immunoSEQ multiplex PCR. In the table there are 75,000 to 90,000 clones, 60% to 80% of which are singletons. With 6 bases clipped from V and 3 bases from J, the junction kept 4 bases outside the gene matches. The CDR3 runs to 13 residues. Sequencing input: peripheral blood. The TCR was taken from a man in his sixties with COVID-19, enrolled during active disease. This chain connects TRBV12-3 or TRBV12-4 to TRBJ1-2, with 7 positions matching TRBD1. The CDR3 reads CASSTTGDYGYTF. The CDR3 DNA reads as TGTGCCAGCAGCACAACAGGGGACTATGGCTACACCTTC.